The source of this TCR beta chain is a study of blood T cells in healthy people across ages. A sample-barcoded 5' primer and a J-beta primer mix were used in a second PCR of roughly 7 to 11 cycles. The template-switch adaptor was a 5' adaptor with 12 random nucleotides. It tagged each cDNA molecule. TCRdb used MiXCR to reprocess the 5' RACE reads, holding one entry per CDR3 protein. The repertoire holds a few hundred thousand distinct CDR3 sequences, with roughly a quarter as singletons. The study, taken as a whole, reports: PBMCs that were unsorted prevented a conclusive naive versus antigen-experienced comparison.

This clonotype was detected only a few times. Its antigen remains unidentified. The CDR3 totals 13 residues. V lost 3 bases, J lost 4 bases, and 2 bases stayed unmatched. From germline, CDR1 is LGHDT and CDR2 YNNKEL (reference sequence). Per-sample yields of isolated PBMCs were at least 6.5 million. V usage is TRBV3-1 and J usage is TRBJ1-2, with TRBD1 identical over 7 bases. Sequencing was carried out using blood. This clonotype was sampled from a woman between 65 and 79 years old in good health. The CDR3 is CASSHGQVYGYTF. The CDR3 DNA reads as TGTGCCAGCAGCCACGGACAGGTCTATGGCTACACCTTC.